The source of this T cell receptor (beta chain) is a study of cytomegalovirus exposure and HLA in healthy donors. The CDR3 has 16 amino acids. With 0 bases clipped from V and 8 bases from J, the junction kept 10 bases outside the gene matches. The germline CDR1 and CDR2 sequences are LGHNT and FRNRAP. The PCR used 60 Vbeta and 13 Jbeta primers. Profiling relied on immunoSEQ multiplex PCR, and the TCRdb table lists in-frame clones only, not all of them. The sample lists almost 200,000 clones; 70% to 85% were seen once. The V gene is TRBV12-5, the J gene TRBJ2-1; 7 bases are shared with TRBD2. Sequencing was carried out using PBMCs. This receptor was taken from a woman aged 25 to 39 in good health and CMV-seropositive. The CDR3 nucleotides are TGTGCTAGTGGTTTGGTACTGGCGGGGGAGGGCGATGAGCAGTTCTTC. It translates to CASGLVLAGEGDEQFF. The entire variable domain, with the rest obtained from reference TRBV12-5 and TRBJ2-1, is as follows: DARVTQTPRHKVTEMGQEVTMRCQPILGHNTVFWYRQTMMQGLELLAYFRNRAPLDDSGMPKDRFSAEMPDATLATLKIQPSEPRDSAVYFCASGLVLAGEGDEQFFGPGTRLTVL.